A selection of T cell receptor gamma chains follows, all from one sample in a study of in vitro expanded adult blood gammadelta T cells. TCRdb made new clone calls on the 5' RACE reads using CATT. Its table lists 55 to 70 gamma-chain clones. Their cognate antigens are unknown. The material sequenced was gamma-delta T cells from peripheral blood expanded in culture, taken from an in vitro culture stimulated with Abnoba P. The receptor set was obtained from an adult in good health. Both conserved end residues are part of each CDR3.

V	length	J	CDR3
TRGV9	15	TRGJP	CALWAEELGKKIKVF
TRGV2	14	TRGJ1/TRGJ2	CATWDGPRYYKKLF
TRGV10	11	TRGJP1	CAAWDCWFKIF
TRGV9	16	TRGJP	CALWEVRELGKKIKVF
TRGV9	16	TRGJP	CALWEVPELGKKIKVF
TRGV9	16	TRGJP	CALWEVRRLGKKIKVF
TRGV9	15	TRGJ1/TRGJ2	CALWEVPFDYYKKLF
TRGV9	17	TRGJP	CALWEPTQELGKKIKVF
TRGV9	16	TRGJP	CALWEAQELGKKIKVF
TRGV9	14	TRGJ1/TRGJ2	CALWEVRGVPKKLF
TRGV9	16	TRGJP	CALWEVRELGKKIKVF
TRGV9	17	TRGJP	CALWEVQGELGKKIKVF
TRGV9	16	TRGJP	CALWEVRELGKKIKVF
TRGV9	16	TRGJP	CALWDRTELGKKIKVF
TRGV9	16	TRGJP	CALWEAKELGKKIKVF
TRGV9	16	TRGJP	CALWEIGELGKKIKVF
TRGV9	16	TRGJP	CALWEVHELGKKIKVF